The TCR beta chain under discussion was sequenced for a study of blood T cell repertoires in COVID-19. About the research overall: Material from acute and convalescent COVID-19 was sourced from the United States, Italy and Spain.

Enrolment of Seattle patients took place during active infection, and they were followed longitudinally. This clone was found once. As processed by the authors: Nucleated cell number was recorded as an estimate derived from reference gene primer amplification. The repertoire was sequenced with immunoSEQ multiplex PCR; TCRdb's copy has only in-frame clones and lacks some. Clone size and V and J calls were adopted from that table, with D and trimming inferred from the DNA. The data contain fewer than 300,000 clones, around 85% of them singletons. CDR1 is SGHRS, CDR2 YFSETQ, per germline. V lost 4 bases, J lost 2 bases, and 6 bases stayed unmatched. The CDR3 has 15 residues.

The gene calls are TRBV5-1 and TRBJ2-7, with 10 bases fitting TRBD2. This TCR derives from a human donor with COVID-19, enrolled during active disease. The donor label of this sample is uncertain. Sample: peripheral blood. CDR3 region: CASSPTSGKAYEQYF. CDR3 DNA: TGCGCCAGCAGCCCCACTAGCGGGAAGGCCTACGAGCAGTACTTC.